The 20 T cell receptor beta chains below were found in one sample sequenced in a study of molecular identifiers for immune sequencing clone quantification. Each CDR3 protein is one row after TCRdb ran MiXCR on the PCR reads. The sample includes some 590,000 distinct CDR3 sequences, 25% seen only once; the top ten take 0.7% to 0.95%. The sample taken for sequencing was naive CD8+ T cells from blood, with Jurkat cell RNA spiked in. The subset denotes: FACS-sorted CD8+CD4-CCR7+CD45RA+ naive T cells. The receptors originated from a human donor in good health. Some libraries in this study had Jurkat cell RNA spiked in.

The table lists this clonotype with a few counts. CDR3 in DNA: TGCGCCAGCAGCCAAGTACCCAGAAGCTCCTACGAGCAGTACTTC. Translation: CASSQVPRSSYEQYF. The chain uses TRBV4-1 and TRBJ2-7, with no clear D. Germline V gene lookup returns CDR1 MGHRA and CDR2 YSYEKL. The ends were cut back, 1 base at V and 0 bases at J, with 10 bases in the middle. CDR3 length equals 15 residues.

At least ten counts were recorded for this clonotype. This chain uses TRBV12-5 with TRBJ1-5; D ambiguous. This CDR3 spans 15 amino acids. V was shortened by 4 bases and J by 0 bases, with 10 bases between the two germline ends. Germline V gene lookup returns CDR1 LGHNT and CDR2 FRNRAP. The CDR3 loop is CASGSLTDSNQPQHF. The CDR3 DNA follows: TGTGCTAGTGGTTCCCTGACGGATAGCAATCAGCCCCAGCATTTT.

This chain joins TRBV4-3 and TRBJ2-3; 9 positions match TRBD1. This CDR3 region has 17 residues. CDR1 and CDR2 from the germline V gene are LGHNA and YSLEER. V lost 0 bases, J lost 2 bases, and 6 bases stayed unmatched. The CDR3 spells CASSQETGGAITDTQYF. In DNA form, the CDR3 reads TGCGCCAGCAGCCAAGAAACAGGGGGCGCGATCACAGATACGCAGTATTTT.

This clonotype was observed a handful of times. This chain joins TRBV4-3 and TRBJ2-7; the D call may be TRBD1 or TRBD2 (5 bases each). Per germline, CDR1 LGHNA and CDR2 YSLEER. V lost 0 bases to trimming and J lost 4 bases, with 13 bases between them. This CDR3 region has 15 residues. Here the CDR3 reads CASSQDGGPLYEQYF. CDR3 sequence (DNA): TGCGCCAGCAGCCAAGATGGGGGACCATTGTACGAGCAGTACTTC.

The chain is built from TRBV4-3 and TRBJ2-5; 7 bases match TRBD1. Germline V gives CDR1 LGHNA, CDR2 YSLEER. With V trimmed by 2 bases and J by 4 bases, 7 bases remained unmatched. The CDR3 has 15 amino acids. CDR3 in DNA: TGCGCCAGCAGCCAACAACGGACAGGTTTAGAGACCCAGTACTTC. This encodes CASSQQRTGLETQYF.

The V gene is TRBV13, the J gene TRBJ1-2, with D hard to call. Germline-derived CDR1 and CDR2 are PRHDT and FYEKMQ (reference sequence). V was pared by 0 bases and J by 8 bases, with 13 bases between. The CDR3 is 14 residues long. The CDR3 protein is CASSLGSSFQGYTF. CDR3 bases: TGTGCCAGCAGCTTAGGCAGCAGTTTTCAGGGCTACACCTTC.

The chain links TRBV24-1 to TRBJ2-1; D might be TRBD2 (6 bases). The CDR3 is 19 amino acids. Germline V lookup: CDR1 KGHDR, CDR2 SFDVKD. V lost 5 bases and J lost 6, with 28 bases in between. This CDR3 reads CATSGERVGSGGRFNEQFF. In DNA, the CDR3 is TGTGCCACCAGTGGGGAGCGGGTCGGAAGTGGAGGCAGATTCAATGAGCAGTTCTTC.

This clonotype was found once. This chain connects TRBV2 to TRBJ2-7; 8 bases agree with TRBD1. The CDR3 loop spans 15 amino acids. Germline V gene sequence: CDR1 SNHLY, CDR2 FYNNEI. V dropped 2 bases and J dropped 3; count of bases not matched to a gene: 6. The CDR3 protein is CASSEQGQVSYEQYF. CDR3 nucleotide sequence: TGTGCCAGCAGTGAACAGGGACAGGTTAGCTACGAGCAGTACTTC.

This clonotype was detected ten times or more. The CDR3 here is CASSSGRQGSYGYTF. CDR3 bases: TGTGCCAGCAGCTCTGGTAGACAGGGGAGTTATGGCTACACCTTC. V gene TRBV6-6 combines with J gene TRBJ1-2, with 8 bases aligning to TRBD1. Germline lookup yields CDR1 MNHNY and CDR2 SVGAGI (reference sequence). Trimming at V came to 6 bases and at J to 5 bases, leaving 11 bases not matched to a gene. This CDR3 has 15 amino acids.

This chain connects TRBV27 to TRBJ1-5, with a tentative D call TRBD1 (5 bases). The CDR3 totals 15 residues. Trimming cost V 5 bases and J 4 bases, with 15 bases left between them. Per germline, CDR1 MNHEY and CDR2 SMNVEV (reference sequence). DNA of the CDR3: TGTGCCAGCAGTACCGGGACCGCCCCAAATCAGCCCCAGCATTTT. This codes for CASSTGTAPNQPQHF.

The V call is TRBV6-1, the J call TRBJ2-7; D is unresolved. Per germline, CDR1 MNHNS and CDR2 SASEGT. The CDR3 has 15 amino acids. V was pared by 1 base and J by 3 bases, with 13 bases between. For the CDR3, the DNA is TGTGCCAGCAGTGAAGTTTCCGGCAGAATCTACGAGCAGTACTTC. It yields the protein CASSEVSGRIYEQYF.

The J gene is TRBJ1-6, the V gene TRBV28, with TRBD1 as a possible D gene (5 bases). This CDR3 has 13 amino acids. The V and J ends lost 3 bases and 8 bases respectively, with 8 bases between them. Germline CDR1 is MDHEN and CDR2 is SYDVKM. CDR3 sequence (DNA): TGTGCCAGCAGTTTCAGGGTACATTCACCCCTCCACTTT. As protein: CASSFRVHSPLHF.

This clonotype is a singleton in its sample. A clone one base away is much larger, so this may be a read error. The CDR3 protein is CASSSPTGENEKLLF. The CDR3 DNA sequence: TGTGCCAGCAGCTCGCCGACAGGGGAGAATGAAAAACTGCTTTTT. The chain joins TRBV7-9 to TRBJ1-4, with TRBD1 matching over 8 bases. Germline CDR1 and CDR2: SEHNR and FQNEAQ (reference sequence). This CDR3 comprises 15 residues.

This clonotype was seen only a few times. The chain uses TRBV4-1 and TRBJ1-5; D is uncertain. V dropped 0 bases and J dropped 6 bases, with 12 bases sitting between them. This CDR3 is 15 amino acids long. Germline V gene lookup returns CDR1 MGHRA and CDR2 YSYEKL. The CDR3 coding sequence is TGCGCCAGCAGCCAAGATAGCGGGGTTGGTCAGCCCCAGCATTTT. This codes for CASSQDSGVGQPQHF.

The CDR3 spells CAWTQGGGGAFF. The CDR3 region has the DNA TGTGCCTGGACTCAGGGGGGCGGCGGAGCTTTCTTT. The genes are TRBV30 and TRBJ1-1, with TRBD1 identical over 7 bases. In germline, CDR1 is GTSNPN, CDR2 SVGIG (reference sequence). V trimming: 4 bases; J trimming: 10 bases; junction bases outside the gene matches: 9. The CDR3 totals 12 residues.

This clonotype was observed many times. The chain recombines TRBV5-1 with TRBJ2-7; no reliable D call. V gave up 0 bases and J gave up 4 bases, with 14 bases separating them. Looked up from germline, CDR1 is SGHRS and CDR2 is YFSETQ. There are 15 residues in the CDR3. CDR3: CASSLVYGGEYEQYF. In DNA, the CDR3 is TGCGCCAGCAGCTTGGTGTACGGCGGAGAATACGAGCAGTACTTC.

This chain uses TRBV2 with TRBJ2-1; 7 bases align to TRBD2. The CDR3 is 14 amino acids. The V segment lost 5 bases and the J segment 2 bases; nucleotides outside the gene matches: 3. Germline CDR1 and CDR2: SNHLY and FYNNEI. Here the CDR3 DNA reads TGTGCCAGCAGTAGGGAGGGAACCTACAATGAGCAGTTCTTC. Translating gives CASSREGTYNEQFF.

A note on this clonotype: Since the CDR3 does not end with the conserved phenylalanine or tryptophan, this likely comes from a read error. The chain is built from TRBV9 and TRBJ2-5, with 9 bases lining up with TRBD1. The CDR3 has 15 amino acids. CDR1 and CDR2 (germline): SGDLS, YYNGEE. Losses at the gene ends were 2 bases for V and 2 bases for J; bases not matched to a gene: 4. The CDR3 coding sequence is TGTGCCAGCAGCGTCCGGGACAGGGTACAAGAGACCCAGTACCTC. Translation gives CASSVRDRVQETQYL.

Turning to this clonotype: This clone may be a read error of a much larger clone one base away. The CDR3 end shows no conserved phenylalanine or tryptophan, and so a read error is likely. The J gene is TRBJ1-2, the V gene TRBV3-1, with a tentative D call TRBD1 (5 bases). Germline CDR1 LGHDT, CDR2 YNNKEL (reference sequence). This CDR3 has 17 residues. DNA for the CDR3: TGTGCCAGCAGGCAAGTAGGACACGAATTCCCTAACTATGGCTACACCGTC. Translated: CASRQVGHEFPNYGYTV.

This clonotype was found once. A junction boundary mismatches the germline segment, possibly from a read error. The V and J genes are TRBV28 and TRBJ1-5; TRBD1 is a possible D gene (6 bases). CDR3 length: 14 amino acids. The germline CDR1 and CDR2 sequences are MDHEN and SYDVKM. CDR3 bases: TGTGCCGCGGAGGGGGTCTATAGCAGTCAGCCCCAGCATTTT. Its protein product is CAAEGVYSSQPQHF.